Here is one T cell receptor (beta chain) with its context. The sample comes from a study of CD8+CD57+ T cells in acquired aplastic anemia. V was pared by 6 bases and J by 5 bases, with 13 bases between. The germline CDR1 and CDR2 sequences are SNHLY and FYNNEI. The CDR3 runs 13 residues. It was genomic DNA that served as the template for profiling TCR beta VDJ and CDR3. One entry per CDR3 protein, called by TCRdb with MiXCR from the reads. The sample lists tens of thousands of distinct CDR3 sequences, 40% to 55% occurring once. The sequenced material came from sorted CD4+, CD8+, or CD8+CD57+ T cells (not recorded which) from PBMCs. The receptor comes from a human donor in good health, serving as a control. The V call is TRBV2, the J call TRBJ1-1; D is uncertain. CDR3 DNA: TGTGCCAGCAGCGAACTAGAAGGAACTGAAGCTTTCTTT. Protein sequence: CASSELEGTEAFF. Full variable domain (missing parts from reference TRBV2 and TRBJ1-1): EPEVTQTPSHQVTQMGQEVILRCVPISNHLYFYWYRQILGQKVEFLVSFYNNEISEKSEIFDDQFSVERPDGSNFTLKIRSTKLEDSAMYFCASSELEGTEAFFGQGTRLTVV.